A selection of T cell receptor beta chains follows, all from one sample in a study of shared clonotypes between healthy human individuals. This table comes from immunoSEQ multiplex PCR, and its TCRdb copy is limited to in-frame clones, with some not included. This table holds roughly 500,000 clones, around 96% found once. The sample consisted of naive CD4+ T cells sorted from blood. Source of these receptors: a woman in her 30s in good health. CDR3s include the opening cysteine and the closing phenylalanine or tryptophan. The D gene is left open where the match is weak. Clone sizes are given selectively: once, few, many, or a class where the clone is expanded.

clone size	D gene	V gene	J gene	CDR3 DNA	CDR3 protein
.	TRBD1	TRBV30	TRBJ1-3	TGTGCCTGGAAGTTCAGTAAGGCAGGGGGCCTCCGCTCTGGAAACACCATATATTTT	CAWKFSKAGGLRSGNTIYF
.	TRBD2	TRBV14	TRBJ2-3	TGTGCCAGCAGCCCAATAGCGGGTATGGGAGATACGCAGTATTTT	CASSPIAGMGDTQYF
.	.	TRBV28	TRBJ2-7	TGTGCCAGCAGACAAAACGAGCAGTACTTC	CASRQNEQYF
.	TRBD2	TRBV4-1	TRBJ2-7	TGCGCCAGCAGCCAAGATTTGACACTAGCGCTCGAGCAGTACTTC	CASSQDLTLALEQYF
.	.	TRBV28	TRBJ1-3	TGTGCCAGCAGTCGAACAGGGACTGGAAACACCATATATTTT	CASSRTGTGNTIYF
few	TRBD1	TRBV30	TRBJ1-1	TGTGCCTGGAGTCTGACAGGGTGGGGGAACACTGAAGCTTTCTTT	CAWSLTGWGNTEAFF
.	TRBD1	TRBV28	TRBJ2-3	TGTGCCAGCAGTTTAGAGCAGGGGGCAGATACGCAGTATTTT	CASSLEQGADTQYF
once	.	TRBV7-3	TRBJ2-3	TGTGCCAGCAGCCGGGGTGTGTCCGGGGTTACTAGCACAGATACGCAGTATTTT	CASSRGVSGVTSTDTQYF
.	TRBD1	TRBV6-6	TRBJ1-1	TGTGCCAGCAGCTTTGGGACAGGGGGTAACACTGAAGCTTTCTTT	CASSFGTGGNTEAFF
once	TRBD1	TRBV5-5	TRBJ2-3	TGTGCCAGCAGCCTTAACAGGGGAGAGTATTTT	CASSLNRGEYF
.	TRBD1	TRBV28	TRBJ2-7	TGTGCCAGCAGTCCCCCCGGGACAGGGGTTTACGAGCAGTACTTC	CASSPPGTGVYEQYF
.	.	TRBV28	TRBJ2-1	TGTGCCAGCAGTGGACCGCAGGGACGCAATGAGCAGTTCTTC	CASSGPQGRNEQFF
.	.	TRBV4-1	TRBJ2-5	TGCGCCAGCAGCCAAGGAACCTCACCCTCCCAAGAGACCCAGTACTTC	CASSQGTSPSQETQYF
once	.	TRBV5-4	TRBJ2-1	TGTGCCAGCAGCTTTGGGGTTTTGCGAGAGGGGTCCTACAATGAGCAGTTCTTC	CASSFGVLREGSYNEQFF
once	TRBD2	TRBV9	TRBJ2-3	TGTGCCAGCAGCGAGAGACCACTAGCGGGAGTTGGAACAGATACGCAGTATTTT	CASSERPLAGVGTDTQYF
.	.	TRBV5-1	TRBJ1-2	TGCGCCAGCAGCTTGGGGCAGACAGCTAACTATGGCTACACCTTC	CASSLGQTANYGYTF
.	.	TRBV6-1	TRBJ2-3	TGTGCCAGCAGTATTACATGGTATAGCACAGATACGCAGTATTTT	CASSITWYSTDTQYF
.	TRBD2	TRBV5-1	TRBJ2-2	TGCGCCAGCAGCTCCCTAGCGGAAACCGGGGAGCTGTTTTTT	CASSSLAETGELFF
.	.	TRBV27	TRBJ2-3	TGTTCCAGCAGAACCCTAGGAGGAGATACGCAGTATTTT	CSSRTLGGDTQYF
.	.	TRBV6-5	TRBJ1-5	TGTGCCAGCAGTCCCGTGACAGGATACAATCAGCCCCAGCATTTT	CASSPVTGYNQPQHF
.	.	TRBV7-2	TRBJ2-3	TGTGCCAGCAGCTCCCGGGAAACAGATACGCAGTATTTT	CASSSRETDTQYF
.	.	TRBV19	TRBJ2-1	TGTGCCAGTACCCCGCCCGGACGGGGGTACAATGAGCAGTTCTTC	CASTPPGRGYNEQFF